This T cell receptor beta chain emerged from a study of blood T cell repertoires in COVID-19. Method: immunoSEQ multiplex PCR; TCRdb's copy keeps in-frame clones and lacks some. The sample holds approximately 110,000 clones; over 60% are singletons and the top ten take about 4.5%. After removal of 6 bases from V and 3 bases from J, the junction contained 2 bases not matched to a gene. This CDR3 comprises 13 residues. Germline V CDR1 and CDR2: MNHEY, SMNVEV (reference sequence). The TCR originated in a human donor in a cohort sampled during active or convalescent COVID-19. The sequenced sample was peripheral blood. V usage is TRBV27 and J usage is TRBJ2-1, with 7 bases fitting TRBD2. CDR3 in DNA: TGTGCCAGCAGGGCTAGCGGCTACAATGAGCAGTTCTTC. Its translation: CASRASGYNEQFF.